The next 32 T cell receptor beta chains were all read from a single sample in a study of response to subunit inactivated influenza vaccine. TCRdb re-called the RT-PCR reads with MiXCR, one entry per CDR3 protein. The sample contains fewer than 750,000 distinct CDR3 sequences, 13% to 15% of which appear only once. This material consisted of PBMCs from blood, taken roughly 12 days after vaccination. Every receptor here comes from a man aged 45 to 65 who received an inactivated influenza vaccine.

This chain uses TRBV11-2 with TRBJ1-1, with D possibly TRBD1 on 6 matching bases. V lost 1 base and J lost 1, with 16 bases in between. The germline CDR1 and CDR2 sequences are SGHAT and FQNNGV. The CDR3 totals 17 residues. The CDR3 DNA reads as TGTGCCAGCAGCTTAGGATCCCCGGCCAGGGGGAACACTGAAGCTTTCTTT. This gives the protein CASSLGSPARGNTEAFF.

This clonotype showed up just a few times. This chain connects TRBV24-1 to TRBJ2-2; D is ambiguous. Per germline, CDR1 KGHDR and CDR2 SFDVKD. Trimming removed 5 bases from V and 1 base from J, with 4 bases in between. This CDR3 has 13 residues. CDR3 nucleotides: TGTGCCACCAGTGTAGTGAACACCGGGGAGCTGTTTTTT. It codes for CATSVVNTGELFF.

V gene TRBV5-1 combines with J gene TRBJ2-2, with TRBD2 matching over 9 bases. With V trimmed by 4 bases and J by 2 bases, 6 bases remained unmatched. Germline V lookup: CDR1 SGHRS, CDR2 YFSETQ. The CDR3 extends over 16 amino acids. CDR3 DNA sequence: TGCGCCAGCAGCCCGGAGGGACTAGCTAACACCGGGGAGCTGTTTTTT. Translated, it gives CASSPEGLANTGELFF.

The CDR3 protein is CATSARWGLAGAGTDTQYF. Here the CDR3 DNA reads TGTGCCACCAGCGCCAGGTGGGGACTAGCGGGGGCCGGCACAGATACGCAGTATTTT. The chain couples TRBV15 to TRBJ2-3; 14 bases agree with TRBD2. The CDR3 sequence is 19 residues long. With V trimmed by 5 bases and J by 1 base, 11 bases remained unmatched. CDR1 and CDR2 (germline): LNHNV, YYDKDF (reference sequence).

V gene TRBV4-3 combines with J gene TRBJ2-2; a weak D match, TRBD1 (6 bases). V was trimmed by 0 bases and J by 2 bases, leaving 10 bases between them. Germline CDR1 reads LGHNA; CDR2 reads YSLEER. The CDR3 runs 16 residues. In nucleotides, the CDR3 is TGCGCCAGCAGCCAAGATATTGGGGGCAACACCGGGGAGCTGTTTTTT. Amino acid sequence: CASSQDIGGNTGELFF.

This rearrangement joins TRBV6-5 to TRBJ2-3; 8 positions agree with TRBD2. CDR1 is MNHEY, CDR2 SVGAGI, per germline. CDR3 length: 15 residues. Unmatched junction bases numbered 1, after V lost 1 base and J lost 1 base. CDR3 bases: TGTGCCAGCAGTTACTTTAGCGGGGGCACAGATACGCAGTATTTT. Its translation: CASSYFSGGTDTQYF.

This clonotype was seen only a few times. The rearrangement uses TRBV20-1 and TRBJ2-1; 7 nucleotides align to TRBD2. The CDR3 is made up of 12 amino acids. Germline V CDR1 and CDR2: DFQATT, SNEGSKA (reference sequence). The trim removed 3 bases at V and 10 bases at J, leaving 6 bases unmatched. The DNA of the CDR3 is TGCAGTGCTAGCTGGGCGGGAGAAGAGCAGTTCTTC. This translates into CSASWAGEEQFF.

This clonotype was seen at least ten times. J is TRBJ2-5 and V is TRBV12-3 or TRBV12-4; TRBD2 matches at 14 bases. V dropped 7 bases and J dropped 5; count of bases not matched to a gene: 9. This CDR3 has 16 amino acids. CDR3 sequence: CASNTGLAGERETQYF. As DNA, the CDR3 is TGTGCCAGCAACACGGGACTAGCGGGGGAGCGTGAGACCCAGTACTTC.

The chain couples TRBV11-2 to TRBJ2-7; possible D gene TRBD1, 5 bases. This CDR3 is built from 13 residues. V was pared by 1 base and J by 5 bases, with 9 bases between. Germline CDR1 and CDR2: SGHAT and FQNNGV. CDR3 bases: TGTGCCAGCAGCTTAGTCGGCAGGGACGAGCAGTACTTC. Translated: CASSLVGRDEQYF. Full variable domain (remainder filled in from reference TRBV11-2 and TRBJ2-7): EAGVAQSPRYKIIEKRQSVAFWCNPISGHATLYWYQQILGQGPKLLIQFQNNGVVDDSQLPKDRFSAERLKGVDSTLKIQPAKLEDSAVYLCASSLVGRDEQYFGPGTRLTVT.

This clonotype was counted between two and nine times. V gene TRBV28 combines with J gene TRBJ2-5, with TRBD2 identical over 7 bases. V was pared by 5 bases and J by 2 bases, with 8 bases of the junction left unmatched. Germline values: CDR1 MDHEN, CDR2 SYDVKM. The CDR3 length is 15 residues. In nucleotides, the CDR3 is TGTGCCAGCAGTCTGCTAGCGGAGAGACAAGAGACCCAGTACTTC. Its translation: CASSLLAERQETQYF. The full variable domain, with the rest looked up from reference TRBV28 and TRBJ2-5, is DVKVTQSSRYLVKRTGEKVFLECVQDMDHENMFWYRQDPGLGLRLIYFSYDVKMKEKGDIPEGYSVSREKKERFSLILESASTNQTSMYLCASSLLAERQETQYFGPGTRLLVL.

A few counts support this clonotype. The chain employs TRBV4-2 and TRBJ2-1; 12 bases fit TRBD1. The CDR3 runs 17 residues. V trimming: 0 bases; J trimming: 7 bases; junction bases outside the gene matches: 7. CDR1 LGHNA and CDR2 YNFKEQ come from the germline V gene. CDR3 in DNA: TGTGCCAGCAGCCAAGAATCCGGGACAGGGGGCAAAAATGAGCAGTTCTTC. Translated, it gives CASSQESGTGGKNEQFF.

This clonotype was found many times. The rearrangement links TRBV12-3 or TRBV12-4 to TRBJ2-3; 7 nucleotides line up with TRBD2. Trimming removed 4 bases from V and 2 bases from J; junction bases left unmatched: 9. This CDR3 has 16 residues. Here the CDR3 DNA reads TGTGCCAGCAGTTCGGGGTGGGAGCGGGACACAGATACGCAGTATTTT. This sequence encodes CASSSGWERDTDTQYF.

This clonotype was recorded at least ten times. This sequence joins TRBV12-3 or TRBV12-4 and TRBJ2-2; 8 nucleotides agree with TRBD2. The CDR3 has 16 residues. V dropped 1 base and J dropped 5; count of bases not matched to a gene: 6. Here the CDR3 DNA reads TGTGCCAGCAGTTTAGGGCTAGCGGGCCGAACCGGGGAGCTGTTTTTT. It is translated as CASSLGLAGRTGELFF.

This clonotype was detected ten times or more. The rearrangement links TRBV29-1 to TRBJ2-7; unclear D gene. This CDR3 spans 11 amino acids. The V gene's germline CDR1 is SQVTM and CDR2 ANQGSEA. Trimming cost V 4 bases and J 2 bases, with 6 bases left between them. CDR3 DNA sequence: TGCAGCGTTGGGCAGACCTACGAGCAGTACTTC. It encodes CSVGQTYEQYF.

This clonotype has only a few counts. The CDR3 DNA reads TGTGCCAGCAGTTTAGGGGACAGGGAAGAGACCCAGTACTTC. This codes for CASSLGDREETQYF. The chain has TRBV28 and TRBJ2-5; 9 bases match TRBD1. With 2 bases clipped from V and 3 bases from J, the junction kept 1 base outside the gene matches. CDR3 length equals 14 residues. Germline-derived CDR1 and CDR2 are MDHEN and SYDVKM.

This clonotype was seen a handful of times. V and J are TRBV30 and TRBJ2-3; maybe TRBD2 (5 bases). There are 12 residues in the CDR3. Trimming removed 2 bases from V and 7 bases from J, with 10 bases in between. Per the germline V gene, CDR1 is GTSNPN and CDR2 is SVGIG (reference sequence). The CDR3 sequence: CAWSSSFHTQYF. For the CDR3, the DNA is TGTGCCTGGAGTTCTAGCTTCCATACGCAGTATTTT.

This clonotype showed up just a few times. This chain connects TRBV20-1 to TRBJ2-5; D is uncertain. The V end lost 0 bases, the J end lost 5 bases, and 4 bases lay between the germline ends. The CDR3 has 11 amino acids. Germline V lookup: CDR1 DFQATT, CDR2 SNEGSKA (reference sequence). CDR3 coding DNA: TGCAGTGCTAGAGAGGATGAGACCCAGTACTTC. Protein sequence: CSAREDETQYF.

The sample holds a few counts of this clonotype. The chain employs TRBV9 and TRBJ2-7; 9 bases agree with TRBD1. Looked up from germline, CDR1 is SGDLS and CDR2 is YYNGEE. The CDR3 runs to 15 residues. V was pared by 0 bases and J by 6 bases, with 7 bases of the junction left unmatched. CDR3 region: CASSVAAGTGTEQYF. CDR3 sequence (DNA): TGTGCCAGCAGCGTAGCAGCCGGGACAGGGACCGAGCAGTACTTC.

There are a few counts of this clonotype. V usage is TRBV24-1 and J usage is TRBJ2-7; D is possibly TRBD1 (6 bases). Trimming removed 4 bases from V and 1 base from J, with 10 bases in between. CDR3 length: 14 residues. Germline CDR1 reads KGHDR; CDR2 reads SFDVKD. The CDR3, as DNA: TGTGCCACCAGTGACTCGGACAGATCCTACGAGCAGTACTTC. Translating it yields CATSDSDRSYEQYF.

The chain combines TRBV20-1 with TRBJ1-5, with D uncertain. CDR1 is DFQATT, CDR2 SNEGSKA, per germline (reference sequence). Trimming removed 3 bases from V and 2 bases from J, with 11 bases in between. CDR3 length: 14 residues. CDR3 nucleotide sequence: TGCAGTGCTAGTGGCCCCAACCGCAATCAGCCCCAGCATTTT. Translated: CSASGPNRNQPQHF.

This clonotype was observed a handful of times. The chain carries TRBV6-1 and TRBJ1-5; D might be TRBD1 (5 bases). CDR3 length: 14 amino acids. CDR1 and CDR2 from the germline V gene are MNHNS and SASEGT. V was cut by 5 bases and J by 6 bases, with 14 bases left in between. DNA for the CDR3: TGTGCCAGCAGTACCTCTGGGGGGTTTCAGCCCCAGCATTTT. It encodes CASSTSGGFQPQHF.

This clonotype occurred a few times. V is TRBV24-1 and J is TRBJ2-1; 8 bases are shared with TRBD1. CDR1 and CDR2 from the germline V gene are KGHDR and SFDVKD. The CDR3 runs 16 residues. The J segment lost 2 bases and the V segment lost 5 bases, leaving 7 bases of the junction unmatched. In nucleotides, the CDR3 is TGTGCCACCAGTGCGGGAAGCAGGGGGCCCTACAATGAGCAGTTCTTC. The encoded protein is CATSAGSRGPYNEQFF.

This chain uses TRBV5-1 with TRBJ2-7, with a possible D match to TRBD2 (5 bases). Per the germline V gene, CDR1 is SGHRS and CDR2 is YFSETQ. V was clipped by 1 base and J by 5 bases, with 10 bases between them. The CDR3 length is 13 residues. CDR3 nucleotide sequence: TGCGCCAGCAGCTTGCTCGGGATCCACGAGCAGTACTTC. It is translated as CASSLLGIHEQYF. Full variable domain (outside the CDR3, taken from reference TRBV5-1 and TRBJ2-7): KAGVTQTPRYLIKTRGQQVTLSCSPISGHRSVSWYQQTPGQGLQFLFEYFSETQRNKGNFPGRFSGRQFSNSRSEMNVSTLELGDSALYLCASSLLGIHEQYFGPGTRLTVT.

V is TRBV14 and J is TRBJ2-7; no reliable D call. Trimming stripped 0 bases from V and 5 bases from J, with 11 bases between. CDR3 length: 14 residues. Germline V CDR1 and CDR2: SGHDN, FVKESK. CDR3 in DNA: TGTGCCAGCAGCCAAGATTGGGTCAAGGACGAGCAGTACTTC. This encodes CASSQDWVKDEQYF.

The chain recombines TRBV6-1 with TRBJ2-5; D is uncertain. V was pared by 9 bases and J by 2 bases, with 13 bases between. CDR1 and CDR2 (germline): MNHNS, SASEGT. The CDR3 has 13 amino acids. The CDR3 region has the DNA TGTGCCAGTAATGGACGGCATCAAGAGACCCAGTACTTC. Residues: CASNGRHQETQYF.

This clonotype occurred a few times. Written as DNA, the CDR3 is TGTGCCAGCAAAAGGTCCGGGACAGGGGCCGAGCAGTACTTC. Amino acid sequence: CASKRSGTGAEQYF. The chain links TRBV7-9 to TRBJ2-7; the match to TRBD1 covers 10 bases. V lost 7 bases, J lost 6 bases, and 9 bases stayed unmatched. The V gene's germline CDR1 is SEHNR and CDR2 FQNEAQ (reference sequence). The CDR3 spans 14 residues.

V is TRBV6-2 or TRBV6-3 and J is TRBJ2-7, with D possibly being TRBD1 (5 bases). The CDR3 sequence is 14 residues long. Germline CDR1 and CDR2: MNHEY and SVGEGT. The V end was cut by 5 bases, the J end by 0 bases, with 11 bases between. The chain's CDR3 is CASSVTVGSYEQYF. Here the CDR3 DNA reads TGTGCCAGCAGTGTGACAGTAGGCTCCTACGAGCAGTACTTC.

This clonotype has just a few counts. This chain joins TRBV5-1 and TRBJ1-6; weak D call: TRBD1 (6 bases). The V gene's germline CDR1 is SGHRS and CDR2 YFSETQ. V lost 7 bases to trimming and J lost 3 bases, with 26 bases between them. CDR3 length equals 19 residues. The CDR3 region has the DNA TGCGCCAGCGGCTCGATAGGGACATCTAAGGACCTCTATAATTCACCCCTCCACTTT. It encodes CASGSIGTSKDLYNSPLHF.

This clonotype was seen a handful of times. This chain joins TRBV18 and TRBJ2-7; D possibly corresponds to TRBD1 (5 bases). The CDR3 length is 13 residues. V lost 3 bases and J 5 bases, leaving 11 bases between the germline ends. Germline V lookup: CDR1 KGHSH, CDR2 LQKENI. CDR3 bases: TGTGCCAGCTCACCGGCAGGGCGTAACGAGCAGTACTTC. Translation gives CASSPAGRNEQYF. Full variable domain (remainder filled in from reference TRBV18 and TRBJ2-7): NAGVMQNPRHLVRRRGQEARLRCSPMKGHSHVYWYRQLPEEGLKFMVYLQKENIIDESGMPKERFSAEFPKEGPSILRIQQVVRGDSAAYFCASSPAGRNEQYFGPGTRLTVT.

The chain joins TRBV19 to TRBJ2-2; D remains unclear. The CDR3 covers 15 residues. Trimming removed 5 bases from V and 1 base from J, with 11 bases in between. The germline V gene has CDR1 LNHDA and CDR2 SQIVND (reference sequence). This chain's CDR3 is CASSSSWGNTGELFF. The CDR3 nucleotides read TGTGCCAGTAGTTCGTCTTGGGGGAACACCGGGGAGCTGTTTTTT.

This clonotype was counted a few times. The rearrangement uses TRBV29-1 and TRBJ2-7; D might be TRBD1 (6 bases). The length of the CDR3 is 13 residues. Germline V gene lookup returns CDR1 SQVTM and CDR2 ANQGSEA. Trimming removed 7 bases from V and 2 bases from J, with 15 bases in between. The CDR3 DNA reads as TGCAGCGCCGAAGGGGGTTCCACCTACGAGCAGTACTTC. This sequence encodes CSAEGGSTYEQYF.

This clonotype was observed at least ten times. The chain employs TRBV3-1 and TRBJ1-1; D is uncertain. Germline V lookup: CDR1 LGHDT, CDR2 YNNKEL (reference sequence). The CDR3 is 11 amino acids. V was shortened by 1 base and J by 6 bases, with 3 bases between the two germline ends. CDR3 nucleotides: TGTGCCAGCAGCCAAGCCGCTGAAGCTTTCTTT. This codes for CASSQAAEAFF.